This paragraph reports one T cell receptor beta chain. Its target is unknown. This sample is drawn from a study of T-cell memory formation after mild COVID-19. As for the study in general: Across donors, TCR clusters were largely donor specific. Study-wide points: Later expanders leaned toward CD4+, whereas clones contracting from day 15 to 85 were balanced CD4/CD8. Contracting CD4+ clones sat mainly in CM and EM; CD8+ in EMRA. The pre-infection memory compartment contained some responding clones, suggesting cross-reactive memory joined.

Looked up from germline, CDR1 is LNHNV and CDR2 is YYDKDF (reference sequence). The CDR3 contains 15 residues. Trimming shortened V by 1 base and J by 4 bases, and 13 bases separated the two germline ends. From the 5' RACE reads, TCRdb called clonotypes with MiXCR, one entry per CDR3 protein. The data show 450,000 or so distinct CDR3 sequences, around 18% seen once. Source material: PBMCs or a T cell subset sorted from them (not recorded which). The clonotype originates from an adult woman who had mild COVID-19 (a few samples of this study predate the infection). Cell type and time point are not known. The chain couples TRBV15 to TRBJ1-2; TRBD1 is a possible D gene (6 bases). The CDR3 reads CATSRGGGAGYGYTF. The CDR3 bases are TGTGCCACCAGCAGAGGGGGGGGCGCAGGCTATGGCTACACCTTC.